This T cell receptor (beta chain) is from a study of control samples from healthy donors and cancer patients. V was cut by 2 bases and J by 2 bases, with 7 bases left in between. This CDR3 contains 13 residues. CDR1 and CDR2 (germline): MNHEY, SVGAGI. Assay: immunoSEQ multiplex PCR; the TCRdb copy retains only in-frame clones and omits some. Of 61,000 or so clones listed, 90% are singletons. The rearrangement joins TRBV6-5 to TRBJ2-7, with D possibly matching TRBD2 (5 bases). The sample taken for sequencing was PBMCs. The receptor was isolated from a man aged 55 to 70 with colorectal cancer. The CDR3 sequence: CASSYPGAYEQYF. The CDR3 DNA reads TGTGCCAGCAGTTACCCCGGGGCCTACGAGCAGTACTTC.